This TCR beta chain was retrieved from a study of T cell clonotyping in hematopoietic cell transplantation. The repertoire was sequenced with immunoSEQ multiplex PCR; TCRdb's copy has only in-frame clones and lacks some. The sample lists 6,000 to 9,000 clones, around nine tenths occurring once. The germline gives CDR1 MDHEN, CDR2 SYDVKM. The CDR3 runs 15 residues. The ends were cut back, 6 bases at V and 0 bases at J, with 12 bases in the middle. The receptor's source is a female patient aged 50-59 years who had an allogeneic stem cell transplant from an unrelated donor, so the T cells may come from the graft donor. Some clones in this sample may be carry-over from other donors' samples. The gene calls are TRBV28 and TRBJ2-1, with no clear D. Material: PBMCs, obtained 30 days after allogeneic stem cell transplant. The CDR3 DNA reads TGTGCCAGCAGCCCCCTACGAAGCTCCTACAATGAGCAGTTCTTC. Protein sequence: CASSPLRSSYNEQFF.